Below are 9 T cell receptor beta chains sequenced from a single sample in a study of T cells in women clearing cervical HPV infection. Clones were read by immunoSEQ multiplex PCR, and TCRdb kept only the in-frame ones, dropping some. In total, the table holds roughly 30,000 clones. The sequencing sample was made of blood buffy coat. The receptors shown here come from a woman between 18 and 70 years old with a cervical HPV16 infection that either progressed to CIN3+ or cleared (not recorded which).

Concerning this clone itself: The DNA ends 3 residues before the CDR3 does, and the rest of the CDR3 is filled in from the germline J gene. The rearrangement uses TRBV20-1 and TRBJ1-6; D call uncertain. Germline V CDR1 and CDR2: DFQATT, SNEGSKA (reference sequence). CDR3 length equals 14 residues. Trimming cost V 3 bases and J 0 bases, with 6 bases left between them. The CDR3 loop is CSASRGSYNSPLHF. The DNA read from the CDR3 is TGCAGTGCTAGTCGGGGCTCCTATAATTCACCC.

As concerns this clone: The read gets to within 3 residues of the CDR3 end, and the germline J gene fills in the rest. The chain joins TRBV5-5 to TRBJ2-7; D gene ambiguous. The V gene lost 2 bases and the J gene lost 6 bases, with 12 bases spanning the gap. The CDR3 contains 13 residues. Per the germline V gene, CDR1 is SGHKS and CDR2 is YYEKEE (reference sequence). The part of the CDR3 DNA that was read is TGTGCCAGCAGCTTACGAGTAAACGGCGAG. Encoded protein: CASSLRVNGE. The full CDR3 protein reads CASSLRVNGEQYF.

In the case of this clone: The read gets to within 3 residues of the CDR3 end, and the germline J gene fills in the rest. This sequence joins TRBV19 and TRBJ1-5; D ambiguous. CDR3 length equals 13 residues. The V end was cut by 3 bases, the J end by 5 bases, with 8 bases between. Germline V gene data show CDR1 as LNHDA and CDR2 as SQIVND (reference sequence). The CDR3 is CASSMKRDQPQHF. The CDR3 DNA, read in part, is TGTGCCAGTAGTATGAAGAGGGATCAGCCC.

On this clone: The read ends 3 residues early relative to the CDR3; the germline J gene fills the gap. This chain joins TRBV13 and TRBJ2-7; 10 bases agree with TRBD2. This CDR3 is 14 amino acids long. Germline trimming cut 5 bases from V and 3 bases from J; bases unmatched to any gene: 4. Germline V gene data show CDR1 as PRHDT and CDR2 as FYEKMQ (reference sequence). CDR3 protein: CASSTQRGGYEQYF. Incomplete CDR3 DNA: TGTGCCAGCAGCACCCAGCGGGGGGGCTACGAG.

For this clone: The read finishes 3 residues shy of the CDR3 end, and the germline J gene is used to complete it. The chain employs TRBV20-1 and TRBJ2-2; no reliable D call. The CDR3 is 11 residues long. V was pared by 5 bases and J by 7 bases, with 8 bases between. Germline-derived CDR1 and CDR2 are DFQATT and SNEGSKA (reference sequence). CDR3 DNA, as far as it was read: TGCAGTGCTCCAGAGTTCGGGGAG. Translation gives CSAPEFGE. The complete CDR3 sequence is CSAPEFGELFF.

Details on this clone: The read gets to within 3 residues of the CDR3 end, and the germline J gene fills in the rest. Other nucleotide sequences from this sample produce the same CDR3. This chain uses TRBV18 with TRBJ1-2, with D perhaps matching TRBD1 (5 bases). The germline CDR1 and CDR2 sequences are KGHSH and LQKENI. V was clipped by 3 bases and J by 2 bases, with 7 bases between them. This CDR3 contains 13 residues. CDR3 DNA (partial): TGTGCCAGCTCACCTGACAGCAACTATGGC. It encodes CASSPDSNYG. The CDR3 in its entirety is CASSPDSNYGYTF.

Details on this clone: Read data end 3 residues before the CDR3 end; the end is taken from the germline J gene. The genes are TRBV13 and TRBJ1-3; D call uncertain. Trimming left V 0 bases short and J 3 bases short, with 6 bases between. Germline V gives CDR1 PRHDT, CDR2 FYEKMQ (reference sequence). This CDR3 region has 14 residues. The CDR3 is CASSLGQFGNTIYF. CDR3 DNA (partial): TGTGCCAGCAGCTTAGGCCAGTTTGGAAACACC.

For this clone: The read halts 3 residues ahead of the CDR3 end, with the missing end drawn from the germline J gene. V and J are TRBV20-1 and TRBJ2-2, with D perhaps TRBD1 (6 bases). The CDR3 is 13 amino acids. Germline V gene data show CDR1 as DFQATT and CDR2 as SNEGSKA (reference sequence). CDR3 protein: CSASLGAREKLFF. Incomplete CDR3 DNA: TGCAGTGCTAGTCTGGGGGCTCGTGAAAAG.

Note on this clone: The read ends 3 residues before the CDR3 terminus; that terminus is restored from the germline J gene. The V and J genes are TRBV20-1 and TRBJ2-1; TRBD2 might be the D (7 bases). Germline assignment: CDR1 DFQATT and CDR2 SNEGSKA (reference sequence). V lost 0 bases to trimming and J lost 1 base, with 13 bases between them. The CDR3 runs 16 residues. The CDR3 is CSARDLAGASYNEQFF. The sequenced CDR3 bases are TGCAGTGCTAGAGATCTGGCGGGGGCGTCCTACAATGAG.